The 29 T cell receptor beta chains listed next were all sequenced from one sample in a study of T-cell memory formation after mild COVID-19. TCRdb fed the 5' RACE reads into MiXCR, producing one record per CDR3 protein. The data contain roughly 500,000 distinct CDR3 sequences, just over 20% of them singletons. Sequencing input: PBMCs or a T cell subset sorted from them (not recorded which). The origin of the receptors is an adult woman who had mild COVID-19 (a few samples of this study predate the infection). Cell type and time point are not known.

This clonotype showed up many times. V usage is TRBV27 and J usage is TRBJ2-7; possible D gene TRBD1, 6 bases. Germline CDR1 and CDR2: MNHEY and SMNVEV (reference sequence). There are 16 residues in the CDR3. V lost 6 bases and J 2 bases, leaving 20 bases between the germline ends. CDR3 DNA sequence: TGTGCCAGCAGCCGCTCGCGTTCCGGGACACCCTACGAGCAGTACTTC. It codes for CASSRSRSGTPYEQYF.

This clonotype came up a few times. The J gene is TRBJ2-3, the V gene TRBV20-1; D call uncertain. Germline CDR1 reads DFQATT; CDR2 reads SNEGSKA (reference sequence). V lost 0 bases to trimming and J lost 6 bases, with 22 bases between them. The CDR3 length is 17 residues. CDR3 bases: TGCAGTGCTAGAGATAGATTGGGAATAGGAAGTCCCGATACGCAGTATTTT. This translates into CSARDRLGIGSPDTQYF.

The chain couples TRBV2 to TRBJ2-2; TRBD1 matches 7 bases. The J segment lost 4 bases and the V segment lost 3 bases, leaving 5 bases of the junction unmatched. CDR1 and CDR2 from the germline V gene are SNHLY and FYNNEI. CDR3 length: 15 residues. The CDR3 nucleotides are TGTGCCAGCAGTGACGAGGGGGCGCCCACCGGGGAGCTGTTTTTT. It encodes CASSDEGAPTGELFF.

This clonotype came up a few times. This chain connects TRBV7-6 to TRBJ2-7; tentatively, D is TRBD1 (6 bases). The germline CDR1 and CDR2 sequences are SGHVS and FNYEAQ. Trimming took 1 base from V and 2 from J, leaving 12 bases between them. The CDR3 contains 15 residues. CDR3 bases: TGTGCCAGCAGCTTAGTAGCAGAGGGGGCCTACGAGCAGTACTTC. Amino acid sequence: CASSLVAEGAYEQYF.

The chain has TRBV12-3 or TRBV12-4 and TRBJ2-7; 7 bases map to TRBD2. The V gene end was trimmed by 6 bases and the J gene end by 6 bases; junction bases not matched to a gene: 8. The CDR3 has 13 residues. The CDR3 coding sequence is TGTGCCAGCAGCCTAGGACTAGTCCTCGAGCAGTACTTC. Amino acids: CASSLGLVLEQYF.

This clonotype was detected ten times or more. The chain links TRBV12-3 or TRBV12-4 to TRBJ2-1, with D maybe TRBD2 (5 bases). V lost 5 bases and J lost 7, with 18 bases in between. The CDR3 is 15 amino acids. The CDR3 DNA is TGTGCCAGCAGTCAACCGGGGAGAGGGATTAATGAGCAGTTCTTC. Translating it yields CASSQPGRGINEQFF.

This clonotype was counted only a few times. The chain is built from TRBV5-1 and TRBJ2-2, with D perhaps matching TRBD1 or TRBD2 (5 bases each). Germline values: CDR1 SGHRS, CDR2 YFSETQ. V lost 6 bases and J 0 bases, leaving 15 bases between the germline ends. This CDR3 is built from 16 residues. The CDR3 sequence is CASNSRGDTNTGELFF. The DNA of the CDR3 is TGCGCCAGCAATAGTAGGGGAGACACGAACACCGGGGAGCTGTTTTTT.

The chain combines TRBV4-3 with TRBJ1-1; perhaps TRBD1 as D (6 bases). Germline values: CDR1 LGHNA, CDR2 YSLEER. The length of the CDR3 is 15 residues. V gave up 0 bases and J gave up 3 bases, with 11 bases separating them. The CDR3 here is CASSQDFRGYTEAFF. Here the CDR3 DNA reads TGCGCCAGCAGCCAAGATTTCAGGGGTTACACTGAAGCTTTCTTT.

The V gene is TRBV24-1, the J gene TRBJ2-2; D ambiguous. Deletions cut 3 bases from V and 3 bases from J, with 10 bases between. CDR3 length: 15 amino acids. Per the germline V gene, CDR1 is KGHDR and CDR2 is SFDVKD. CDR3 residues: CATSDATEYTGELFF. The CDR3 DNA reads as TGTGCCACCAGTGATGCCACGGAATACACCGGGGAGCTGTTTTTT.

The rearrangement links TRBV20-1 to TRBJ2-5; TRBD2 agrees at 9 bases. The V segment lost 2 bases and the J segment 5 bases; nucleotides outside the gene matches: 12. Germline CDR1 reads DFQATT; CDR2 reads SNEGSKA (reference sequence). This CDR3 comprises 16 residues. The CDR3 region is CSARPGLATGLETQYF. DNA for the CDR3: TGCAGTGCTAGACCGGGACTAGCCACAGGGTTGGAGACCCAGTACTTC.

CDR3 region: CASSSPTEEELFF. The DNA for the CDR3 is TGTGCCAGCAGCTCCCCCACCGAGGAGGAGCTGTTTTTT. The chain joins TRBV7-3 to TRBJ2-2; D is undetermined. From germline, CDR1 is SGHTA and CDR2 FQGTGA. The CDR3 runs 13 residues. The V end was cut by 4 bases, the J end by 10 bases, with 13 bases between. The variable domain in full, completed from reference TRBV7-3 and TRBJ2-2, reads GAGVSQTPSNKVTEKGKYVELRCDPISGHTALYWYRQSLGQGPEFLIYFQGTGAADDSGLPNDRFFAVRPEGSVSTLKIQRTERGDSAVYLCASSSPTEEELFFGEGSRLTVL.

The chain carries TRBV7-3 and TRBJ2-1, with 9 bases aligning to TRBD1. CDR1 is SGHTA and CDR2 is FQGTGA in the germline V gene. Trimming took 4 bases from V and 14 from J; bases not matched to a gene: 6. CDR3 size: 12 residues. The CDR3 nucleotides are TGTGCCAGCAGCTCCGGACAGGGGATCAAGTTCTTC. Translation: CASSSGQGIKFF.

This clonotype was seen only a few times. V and J are TRBV6-5 and TRBJ2-7; the match to TRBD1 covers 7 bases. This CDR3 has 15 amino acids. Germline loops: CDR1 MNHEY, CDR2 SVGAGI. V shed 2 bases and J 2 bases; nucleotides not matched to a gene: 6. The CDR3 coding sequence is TGTGCCAGCAGTTACACCCCAGGACAGGCCTACGAGCAGTACTTC. It encodes CASSYTPGQAYEQYF.

CDR3 in amino acids: CASTSGVWEQYF. The DNA for the CDR3 is TGTGCCAGCACGTCAGGGGTATGGGAGCAGTACTTC. The chain is built from TRBV2 and TRBJ2-7; the D gene is possibly TRBD1 (6 bases). Trimming removed 7 bases from V and 7 bases from J, with 14 bases in between. The CDR3 is 12 amino acids. Germline V gene data show CDR1 as SNHLY and CDR2 as FYNNEI.

In its sample, this clonotype was seen a few times. The genes are TRBV24-1 and TRBJ1-5, with a tentative D call TRBD1 (5 bases). The V gene lost 0 bases and the J gene lost 2 bases, with 13 bases spanning the gap. There are 17 residues in the CDR3. Germline V lookup: CDR1 KGHDR, CDR2 SFDVKD. Written as DNA, the CDR3 is TGTGCCACCAGTGATTTGGCCCGCAGGGATGGCAATCAGCCCCAGCATTTT. Amino acid sequence: CATSDLARRDGNQPQHF.

Only a few counts were recorded for this clonotype. J is TRBJ2-5 and V is TRBV7-2; 8 bases line up with TRBD1. J gave up 5 bases and V 4 bases, and 9 bases lay outside the gene matches. The V gene's germline CDR1 is SGHTA and CDR2 FQGNSA. The CDR3 runs to 15 residues. The CDR3: CASSSRTGSVETQYF. DNA of the CDR3: TGTGCCAGCAGCTCCAGGACAGGGTCGGTCGAGACCCAGTACTTC.

This clonotype was detected only a few times. The chain uses TRBV20-1 and TRBJ2-7; possible D gene TRBD2, 7 bases. CDR1 and CDR2 from the germline V gene are DFQATT and SNEGSKA (reference sequence). The CDR3 is 11 amino acids. The CDR3 protein is CRAGGPYEQYF. In DNA form, the CDR3 reads TGCAGGGCCGGGGGGCCCTACGAGCAGTACTTC.

V is TRBV9 and J is TRBJ2-7; a weak D match, TRBD2 (5 bases). V dropped 2 bases and J dropped 3 bases, with 15 bases sitting between them. This CDR3 is 15 amino acids long. Germline CDR1 SGDLS, CDR2 YYNGEE. The CDR3 bases are TGTGCCAGCAGCGTCTCGGCTGAGGGCAGCTACGAGCAGTACTTC. This sequence encodes CASSVSAEGSYEQYF. Full variable domain (outside the CDR3, taken from reference TRBV9 and TRBJ2-7): DSGVTQTPKHLITATGQRVTLRCSPRSGDLSVYWYQQSLDQGLQFLIQYYNGEERAKGNILERFSAQQFPDLHSELNLSSLELGDSALYFCASSVSAEGSYEQYFGPGTRLTVT.

Many counts were recorded for this clonotype. One junction end disagrees with the germline gene, perhaps due to a read error. The genes are TRBV5-1 and TRBJ1-2; no reliable D call. CDR1 and CDR2 from the germline V gene are SGHRS and YFSETQ. CDR3 length: 14 residues. This CDR3 is CASSLGTGNYGYTF. The CDR3, as DNA: TGTGCCAGCAGTTTGGGCACCGGGAACTATGGCTACACCTTC.

The rearrangement joins TRBV20-1 to TRBJ2-7, with 7 bases matching TRBD1. The CDR3 is 13 residues long. V shed 1 base and J 7 bases; nucleotides not matched to a gene: 7. Germline CDR1 reads DFQATT; CDR2 reads SNEGSKA (reference sequence). The DNA for the CDR3 is TGCAGTGCTAGAGTCCGAGACAGGGTGGAGCAGTACTTC. Its protein is CSARVRDRVEQYF.

The rearrangement joins TRBV4-1 to TRBJ1-1; no clear D gene. There are 15 residues in the CDR3. Germline CDR1 MGHRA, CDR2 YSYEKL. V lost 5 bases to trimming and J lost 0 bases, with 13 bases between them. The CDR3 DNA follows: TGCGCCAGCAGCTACAGCCCCGCCCTGAACACTGAAGCTTTCTTT. It encodes CASSYSPALNTEAFF.

The chain carries TRBV5-1 and TRBJ2-7; a weak D match, TRBD2 (6 bases). Trimming pared 0 bases from V and 3 bases from J, leaving 10 bases between. This CDR3 comprises 14 residues. Per germline, CDR1 SGHRS and CDR2 YFSETQ. CDR3 region: CASSLAGDHYEQYF. The CDR3 DNA reads as TGCGCCAGCAGCTTGGCGGGGGACCACTACGAGCAGTACTTC.

This chain's CDR3 is CASSSPTSGYYNEQFF. The CDR3 DNA sequence: TGTGCCAGCAGTTCCCCGACTAGCGGATACTACAATGAGCAGTTCTTC. The J gene is TRBJ2-1, the V gene TRBV6-5; TRBD2 matches 9 bases. This CDR3 spans 16 amino acids. The germline V gene has CDR1 MNHEY and CDR2 SVGAGI. V gave up 4 bases and J gave up 3 bases; unmatched junction bases: 7.

This CDR3 reads CASTRKGTPQETQYF. CDR3 nucleotide sequence: TGTGCCAGCACACGTAAGGGGACCCCTCAAGAGACCCAGTACTTC. This chain connects TRBV6-5 to TRBJ2-5; D assignment may be TRBD1 or TRBD2 (5 bases each). The CDR3 is made up of 15 amino acids. The germline V gene encodes CDR1 MNHEY and CDR2 SVGAGI. Trimming shortened V by 7 bases and J by 2 bases, and 17 bases separated the two germline ends.

The J gene is TRBJ2-1, the V gene TRBV4-1, with a possible D match to TRBD1 (6 bases). The CDR3 contains 13 residues. Germline V CDR1 and CDR2: MGHRA, YSYEKL. V was clipped by 3 bases and J by 10 bases, with 13 bases between them. CDR3 protein: CASSHPRQVEQFF. The DNA for the CDR3 is TGCGCCAGCAGCCACCCTAGACAGGTCGAGCAGTTCTTC.

The chain uses TRBV5-1 and TRBJ1-1; D possibly corresponds to TRBD1 (5 bases). The CDR3 extends over 13 amino acids. Looked up from germline, CDR1 is SGHRS and CDR2 is YFSETQ. Trimming shortened V by 0 bases and J by 6 bases, and 9 bases separated the two germline ends. DNA for the CDR3: TGCGCCAGCAGCTTGGGACAGTTCGCTGAAGCTTTCTTT. Amino acids: CASSLGQFAEAFF.

This clonotype was observed a few times. A read error may produce the germline difference seen at one junction end. The V gene is TRBV7-2, the J gene TRBJ2-7; TRBD1 might be the D (6 bases). This CDR3 contains 14 residues. Germline V gene data show CDR1 as SGHTA and CDR2 as FQGNSA. DNA of the CDR3: TGTGCCAGCAGCTTAGCCTTCGGACAGTACGGGCAGTACTTC. Translating gives CASSLAFGQYGQYF.

The chain employs TRBV30 and TRBJ2-5; D is ambiguous. Germline V gene sequence: CDR1 GTSNPN, CDR2 SVGIG (reference sequence). The CDR3 length is 15 residues. V was trimmed by 0 bases and J by 5 bases, leaving 16 bases between them. The CDR3 loop reads CAWSVGQSVSETQYF. The CDR3 bases are TGTGCCTGGAGTGTCGGCCAGTCAGTGTCGGAGACCCAGTACTTC. Supplemented by reference TRBV30 and TRBJ2-5, the full variable domain reads SQTIHQWPATLVQPVGSPLSLECTVEGTSNPNLYWYRQAAGRGLQLLFYSVGIGQISSEVPQNLSASRPQDRQFILSSKKLLLSDSGFYLCAWSVGQSVSETQYFGPGTRLLVL.

The chain has TRBV24-1 and TRBJ2-3; D is possibly TRBD2 (6 bases). CDR1 and CDR2 from the germline V gene are KGHDR and SFDVKD. Trimming removed 0 bases at V and 2 bases at J, with 14 bases between. This CDR3 is built from 17 residues. CDR3 nucleotides: TGTGCCACCAGTGATTTGCGGAGGGGCGCGAACACAGATACGCAGTATTTT. As protein: CATSDLRRGANTDTQYF.